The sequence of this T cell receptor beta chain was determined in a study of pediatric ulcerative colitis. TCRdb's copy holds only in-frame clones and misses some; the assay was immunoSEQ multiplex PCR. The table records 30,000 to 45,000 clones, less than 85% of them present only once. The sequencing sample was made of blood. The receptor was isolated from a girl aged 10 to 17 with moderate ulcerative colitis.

The CDR3 sequence: CASSLGRGGEETQYF. The CDR3, as DNA: TGCGCCAGCAGCTTGGGAAGGGGTGGGGAAGAGACCCAGTACTTC. The chain carries TRBV5-1 and TRBJ2-5; D is perhaps TRBD1 (5 bases). V was cut by 0 bases and J by 3 bases, with 12 bases left in between. CDR3 length: 15 residues. Germline V gene data show CDR1 as SGHRS and CDR2 as YFSETQ. The entire variable domain, with the rest obtained from reference TRBV5-1 and TRBJ2-5, is as follows: KAGVTQTPRYLIKTRGQQVTLSCSPISGHRSVSWYQQTPGQGLQFLFEYFSETQRNKGNFPGRFSGRQFSNSRSEMNVSTLELGDSALYLCASSLGRGGEETQYFGPGTRLLVL.